These 29 T cell receptor beta chains were sequenced from one sample in a study of cytomegalovirus exposure and HLA in healthy donors. The PCR was carried out with 60 Vbeta primers and 13 Jbeta primers. Method: immunoSEQ multiplex PCR; TCRdb's copy keeps in-frame clones and lacks some. The sample holds tens of thousands of clones, around 67% seen once. The material sequenced was PBMCs. Receptor source: a woman aged 50 to 60 in good health and CMV-seropositive.

This chain uses TRBV18 with TRBJ1-4; TRBD1 might be the D (6 bases). The length of the CDR3 is 15 residues. V gave up 8 bases and J gave up 7 bases, with 20 bases separating them. CDR1 and CDR2 (germline): KGHSH, LQKENI. The CDR3 sequence is CASAPGAQGSEKLFF. The CDR3 nucleotides are TGTGCCAGCGCCCCGGGCGCCCAGGGGAGTGAAAAACTGTTTTTT.

This clone was observed a handful of times. V usage is TRBV4-2 and J usage is TRBJ2-7, with a tentative D call TRBD2 (5 bases). Trimming removed 1 base at V and 2 bases at J, with 9 bases between. Germline CDR1 reads LGHNA; CDR2 reads YNFKEQ. This CDR3 is built from 14 residues. The CDR3 here is CASSQGSGAYEQYF. Written as DNA, the CDR3 is TGTGCCAGCAGCCAAGGGAGCGGTGCCTACGAGCAGTACTTC.

The V call is TRBV5-4, the J call TRBJ1-2, with 7 positions matching TRBD1. The CDR3 covers 13 residues. From germline, CDR1 is SGHNT and CDR2 YYREEE (reference sequence). The ends lost 2 bases at V and 6 bases at J; junction bases unmatched: 4. The CDR3 loop is CASSFTGAHGYTF. The CDR3 DNA follows: TGTGCCAGCAGCTTCACAGGGGCCCATGGCTACACCTTC.

J is TRBJ2-7 and V is TRBV27; D is perhaps TRBD2 (6 bases). The CDR3 runs 14 residues. CDR1 is MNHEY and CDR2 is SMNVEV in the germline V gene (reference sequence). V lost 6 bases and J lost 3, with 15 bases in between. Here the CDR3 reads CASRPLREGYEQYF. CDR3 sequence (DNA): TGTGCCAGCAGGCCGTTGCGGGAAGGCTACGAGCAGTACTTC.

Only a few counts were recorded for this clone. The chain is built from TRBV10-1 and TRBJ2-3; possible D gene TRBD2, 6 bases. The germline V gene encodes CDR1 WNHNN and CDR2 SYGVQD (reference sequence). The length of the CDR3 is 16 residues. Deletions cut 7 bases from V and 2 bases from J, with 19 bases between. CDR3 sequence: CASTPTREGFTDTQYF. Written as DNA, the CDR3 is TGCGCCAGCACCCCGACTAGAGAGGGGTTCACAGATACGCAGTATTTT.

The chain joins TRBV28 to TRBJ1-5; TRBD1 matches at 10 bases. V lost 6 bases, J lost 3 bases, and 11 bases stayed unmatched. The CDR3 loop spans 17 amino acids. Germline CDR1 reads MDHEN; CDR2 reads SYDVKM. The chain's CDR3 is CASSRDRGLSNNQPQHF. Written as DNA, the CDR3 is TGTGCCAGCAGCCGGGACAGGGGCCTATCAAACAATCAGCCCCAGCATTTT.

This clone was seen once. This chain links TRBV29-1 with TRBJ2-5; TRBD2 agrees at 7 bases. CDR3 length equals 13 residues. Trimming took 2 bases from V and 5 from J; bases not matched to a gene: 5. CDR1 is SQVTM, CDR2 ANQGSEA, per germline. The CDR3 loop is CSVEWGGLETQYF. As DNA, the CDR3 is TGCAGCGTTGAATGGGGGGGACTCGAGACCCAGTACTTC. Complete variable domain (other parts from reference TRBV29-1 and TRBJ2-5): SAVISQKPSRDICQRGTSLTIQCQVDSQVTMMFWYRQQPGQSLTLIATANQGSEATYESGFVIDKFPISRPNLTFSTLTVSNMSPEDSSIYLCSVEWGGLETQYFGPGTRLLVL.

V usage is TRBV5-1 and J usage is TRBJ2-2; D remains unclear. This CDR3 contains 15 residues. Germline CDR1 and CDR2: SGHRS and YFSETQ. Trimming removed 0 bases at V and 3 bases at J, with 9 bases between. The CDR3 DNA follows: TGCGCCAGCAGCTTGGACCCCGTAGACACCGGGGAGCTGTTTTTT. Protein: CASSLDPVDTGELFF.

The V gene is TRBV5-1, the J gene TRBJ2-5, with 11 bases lining up with TRBD1. The DNA end lines up better with TRBJ2-7; the J call may be wrong. CDR3 length: 15 residues. Looked up from germline, CDR1 is SGHRS and CDR2 is YFSETQ. For the CDR3, the DNA is TGCGCCAGCAGCACCGGGACAGGGGGGCCCTACGAGCAGTACTTC. Protein product: CASSTGTGGPYEQYF.

The chain combines TRBV10-3 with TRBJ1-1; D gene unclear. The CDR3 has 13 amino acids. The V gene's germline CDR1 is ENHRY and CDR2 SYGVKD. With 2 bases removed from V and 4 bases from J, the gap between germline ends came to 8 bases. The CDR3 coding sequence is TGTGCCATCAGTGAGCGTAGCAGCACTGAAGCTTTCTTT. Its protein product is CAISERSSTEAFF.

V and J are TRBV4-2 and TRBJ1-2; D is possibly TRBD1 (6 bases). Trimming removed 2 bases from V and 4 bases from J, with 20 bases in between. Germline CDR1 is LGHNA and CDR2 is YNFKEQ. The CDR3 totals 17 residues. The CDR3 region has the DNA TGTGCCAGCAGCCAAACCGGACAGACTTCGGGTATCTATGGCTACACCTTC. It yields the protein CASSQTGQTSGIYGYTF.

The J gene is TRBJ1-1, the V gene TRBV6-1, with 9 bases fitting TRBD1. With 1 base clipped from V and 1 base from J, the junction kept 7 bases outside the gene matches. This CDR3 has 17 residues. Per the germline V gene, CDR1 is MNHNS and CDR2 is SASEGT. The CDR3 nucleotides read TGTGCCAGCAGTGAAGTTGGACAGGGGTGGAGGAACACTGAAGCTTTCTTT. Protein: CASSEVGQGWRNTEAFF.

V gene TRBV7-7 combines with J gene TRBJ1-2, with D possibly matching TRBD1 (6 bases). The CDR3 spans 17 residues. Per the germline V gene, CDR1 is SSHAT and CDR2 is FNYEAQ (reference sequence). Trimming took off 4 bases at V and 6 bases at J, with 24 bases between the two ends. In nucleotides, the CDR3 is TGTGCCAGCAGCTCCCCTCTCCGGGACAACACCGTTGATGGCTACACCTTC. This sequence encodes CASSSPLRDNTVDGYTF.

This clone was found a few times. The chain carries TRBV7-9 and TRBJ2-5; 12 positions agree with TRBD2. V lost 4 bases to trimming and J lost 2 bases; unmatched junction nucleotides: 5. The length of the CDR3 is 16 residues. CDR1 and CDR2 (germline): SEHNR, FQNEAQ (reference sequence). The CDR3 region has the DNA TGTGCCAGCAGCTCGAGGACTAGCGGGGTACAAGAGACCCAGTACTTC. Protein product: CASSSRTSGVQETQYF.

The rearrangement joins TRBV30 to TRBJ2-7; 9 bases fit TRBD1. Germline V gives CDR1 GTSNPN, CDR2 SVGIG (reference sequence). V lost 3 bases to trimming and J lost 2 bases; unmatched junction nucleotides: 5. CDR3 length equals 14 residues. CDR3 nucleotide sequence: TGTGCCTGGAGCGAGGGGACAGGGACCTACGAGCAGTACTTC. Its protein product is CAWSEGTGTYEQYF.

The CDR3 DNA reads as TGTGCCAGCAGCCCGGACAGGGATGCTTACGAGCAGTACTTC. The encoded protein is CASSPDRDAYEQYF. V and J are TRBV5-4 and TRBJ2-5, with 8 bases fitting TRBD1. The last part of the DNA fits TRBJ2-7 better; the J call may be wrong. CDR3 size: 14 residues. Germline V gene sequence: CDR1 SGHNT, CDR2 YYREEE (reference sequence).

This chain's CDR3 is CASSLSTTGLSYEQYF. In DNA form, the CDR3 reads TGTGCCAGCAGCTTATCTACTACAGGGTTATCCTACGAGCAGTACTTC. This chain links TRBV7-2 with TRBJ2-7, with D tentatively TRBD1 (6 bases). V lost 2 bases to trimming and J lost 1 base, with 15 bases between them. The germline V gene encodes CDR1 SGHTA and CDR2 FQGNSA. CDR3 length: 16 residues.

J is TRBJ1-5 and V is TRBV5-1, with 9 bases that match TRBD1. The junction had 11 bases not matched to a gene; V was cut back by 0 bases and J by 4 bases. This CDR3 spans 18 amino acids. Germline V CDR1 and CDR2: SGHRS, YFSETQ. The DNA for the CDR3 is TGCGCCAGCAGCTTGGGGGACAGGGAGGGGTGGAAAAATCAGCCCCAGCATTTT. Protein product: CASSLGDREGWKNQPQHF.

The chain has TRBV19 and TRBJ1-1; TRBD1 matches at 9 bases. CDR3 length: 13 amino acids. CDR1 is LNHDA and CDR2 is SQIVND in the germline V gene (reference sequence). J gave up 4 bases and V 3 bases, and 0 bases lay outside the gene matches. CDR3 nucleotides: TGTGCCAGTAGTATGGGACAGGGCACTGAAGCTTTCTTT. Its protein is CASSMGQGTEAFF.

This chain links TRBV27 with TRBJ2-3; 12 nucleotides line up with TRBD2. CDR1 is MNHEY, CDR2 SMNVEV, per germline (reference sequence). V trimming: 4 bases; J trimming: 6 bases; junction bases outside the gene matches: 8. The CDR3 spans 16 residues. The CDR3: CASSYRLAGVNDTQYF. The CDR3 region has the DNA TGTGCCAGCAGTTATAGACTAGCGGGGGTCAATGATACGCAGTATTTT.

The chain joins TRBV28 to TRBJ2-5; 9 bases map to TRBD2. The V segment lost 4 bases and the J segment 5 bases; nucleotides outside the gene matches: 2. The CDR3 contains 13 residues. Germline V gene lookup returns CDR1 MDHEN and CDR2 SYDVKM. The CDR3, as DNA: TGTGCCAGCAGTTACGGACTAGCGGAGACCCAGTACTTC. As protein: CASSYGLAETQYF. Filled out from reference TRBV28 and TRBJ2-5, the complete variable domain reads DVKVTQSSRYLVKRTGEKVFLECVQDMDHENMFWYRQDPGLGLRLIYFSYDVKMKEKGDIPEGYSVSREKKERFSLILESASTNQTSMYLCASSYGLAETQYFGPGTRLLVL.

This clone was found a few times. The chain joins TRBV5-4 to TRBJ2-7; maybe TRBD2 (6 bases). Germline CDR1 and CDR2: SGHNT and YYREEE (reference sequence). CDR3 size: 12 residues. V lost 2 bases, J lost 6 bases, and 9 bases lay in between. The CDR3 DNA reads as TGTGCCAGCAGCTTCCTAGCGCGCGAGCAGTACTTC. It translates to CASSFLAREQYF.

The chain uses TRBV5-4 and TRBJ2-5; 10 nucleotides line up with TRBD2. CDR1 SGHNT and CDR2 YYREEE come from the germline V gene (reference sequence). The CDR3 totals 14 residues. V shed 7 bases, J shed 4 bases, and the junction held 7 bases outside the gene matches. CDR3 protein: CASGTTSGAETQYF. The CDR3 region has the DNA TGTGCCAGCGGCACTACTAGCGGGGCAGAGACCCAGTACTTC.

V and J are TRBV28 and TRBJ2-3, with D possibly being TRBD2 (6 bases). Germline V gives CDR1 MDHEN, CDR2 SYDVKM. The CDR3 has 13 amino acids. V was cut by 2 bases and J by 5 bases, with 8 bases left in between. As DNA, the CDR3 is TGTGCCAGCAGTTTACTCGGGAGAGATACGCAGTATTTT. Translated, it gives CASSLLGRDTQYF.

V and J are TRBV7-3 and TRBJ2-7; possible D gene TRBD1, 6 bases. Trimming stripped 2 bases from V and 5 bases from J, with 10 bases between. Per germline, CDR1 SGHTA and CDR2 FQGTGA. CDR3 length: 13 residues. CDR3: CASSLDYRDEQYF. As DNA, the CDR3 is TGTGCCAGCAGCTTAGACTACAGGGACGAGCAGTACTTC. Full variable domain (remainder filled in from reference TRBV7-3 and TRBJ2-7): GAGVSQTPSNKVTEKGKYVELRCDPISGHTALYWYRQSLGQGPEFLIYFQGTGAADDSGLPNDRFFAVRPEGSVSTLKIQRTERGDSAVYLCASSLDYRDEQYFGPGTRLTVT.

This sequence joins TRBV11-3 and TRBJ1-1; D unclear. Germline values: CDR1 SGHNT, CDR2 YENEEA. The CDR3 sequence is 13 residues long. The V end lost 5 bases, the J end lost 5 bases, and 12 bases lay between the germline ends. The CDR3 DNA reads as TGTGCCAGCAGCCCGTCTTCGGGGACTGAAGCTTTCTTT. Encoded protein: CASSPSSGTEAFF. Together with reference TRBV11-3 and TRBJ1-1, the CDR3 gives the full variable domain: EAGVVQSPRYKIIEKKQPVAFWCNPISGHNTLYWYLQNLGQGPELLIRYENEEAVDDSQLPKDRFSAERLKGVDSTLKIQPAELGDSAVYLCASSPSSGTEAFFGQGTRLTVV.

The chain is built from TRBV29-1 and TRBJ1-1; 10 bases agree with TRBD1. The CDR3 runs 16 residues. The V segment lost 6 bases and the J segment 11 bases; nucleotides outside the gene matches: 21. Germline V CDR1 and CDR2: SQVTM, ANQGSEA. As DNA, the CDR3 is TGCAGCGTCTTTTCTCCAACCGGGACAGGGGAAATGTTGGCTTTCTTT. It specifies CSVFSPTGTGEMLAFF.

The V call is TRBV6-5, the J call TRBJ2-5, with 7 bases fitting TRBD1. Germline CDR1 and CDR2: MNHEY and SVGAGI. The ends lost 6 bases at V and 5 bases at J; junction bases unmatched: 12. CDR3 length: 15 residues. CDR3 residues: CASRERNLQGETQYF. The CDR3 DNA reads TGTGCCAGCAGAGAACGGAACCTACAGGGGGAGACCCAGTACTTC.

There are a few counts of this clone. Here the CDR3 reads CASSVRVNTEAFF. CDR3 DNA: TGTGCCAGCAGTGTGCGCGTGAACACTGAAGCTTTCTTT. The chain uses TRBV2 and TRBJ1-1; D is uncertain. CDR1 is SNHLY, CDR2 FYNNEI, per germline. The CDR3 is 13 amino acids. V was trimmed by 4 bases and J by 0 bases, leaving 6 bases between them.